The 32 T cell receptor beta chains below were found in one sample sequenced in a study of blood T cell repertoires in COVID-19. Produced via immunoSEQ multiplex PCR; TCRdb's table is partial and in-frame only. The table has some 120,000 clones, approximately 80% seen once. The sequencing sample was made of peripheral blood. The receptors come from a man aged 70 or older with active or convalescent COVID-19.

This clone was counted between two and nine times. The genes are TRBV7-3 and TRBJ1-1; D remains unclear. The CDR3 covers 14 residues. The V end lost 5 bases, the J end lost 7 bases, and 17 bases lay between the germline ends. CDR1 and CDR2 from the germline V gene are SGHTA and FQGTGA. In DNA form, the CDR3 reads TGTGCCAGCAGCCAAAACCCGGGGAGAAGTGAAGCTTTCTTT. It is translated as CASSQNPGRSEAFF.

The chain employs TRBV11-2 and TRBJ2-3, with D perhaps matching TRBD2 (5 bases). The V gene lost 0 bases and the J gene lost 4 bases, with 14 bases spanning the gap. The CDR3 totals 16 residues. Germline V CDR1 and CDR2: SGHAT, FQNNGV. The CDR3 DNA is TGTGCCAGCAGCTTAGATAGAGGGTTTAGTCCAGATACGCAGTATTTT. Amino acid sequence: CASSLDRGFSPDTQYF.

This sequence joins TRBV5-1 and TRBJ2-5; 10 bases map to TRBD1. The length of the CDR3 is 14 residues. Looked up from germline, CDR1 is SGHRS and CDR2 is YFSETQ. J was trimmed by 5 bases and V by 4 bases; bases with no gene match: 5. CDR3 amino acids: CASSRDRGLETQYF. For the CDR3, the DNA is TGCGCCAGCAGCAGAGACAGGGGGCTGGAGACCCAGTACTTC.

CDR3: CASSPGTGSSYEQYF. In DNA, the CDR3 is TGTGCCAGCTCACCGGGGACAGGGAGTTCCTACGAGCAGTACTTC. The rearrangement joins TRBV18 to TRBJ2-7, with TRBD1 matching 9 bases. J gave up 1 base and V 3 bases, and 4 bases lay outside the gene matches. The CDR3 has 15 residues. The germline gives CDR1 KGHSH, CDR2 LQKENI.

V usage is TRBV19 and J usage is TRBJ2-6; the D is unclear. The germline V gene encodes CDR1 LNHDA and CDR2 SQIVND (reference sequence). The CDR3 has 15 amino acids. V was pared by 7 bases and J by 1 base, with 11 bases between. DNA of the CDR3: TGTGCCAGTACATCGGGTGGGTCTGGGGCCAACGTCCTGACTTTC. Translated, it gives CASTSGGSGANVLTF.

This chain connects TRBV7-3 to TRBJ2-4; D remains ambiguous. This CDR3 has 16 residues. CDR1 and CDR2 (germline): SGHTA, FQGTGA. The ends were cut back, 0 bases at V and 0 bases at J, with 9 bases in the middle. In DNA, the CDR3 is TGTGCCAGCAGCTTAACGTCACAGATAGCCAAAAACATTCAGTACTTC. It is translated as CASSLTSQIAKNIQYF.

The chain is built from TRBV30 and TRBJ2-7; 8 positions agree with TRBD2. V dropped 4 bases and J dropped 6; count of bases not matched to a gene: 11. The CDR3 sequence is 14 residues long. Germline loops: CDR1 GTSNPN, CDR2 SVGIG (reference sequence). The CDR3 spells CAWTRGGLVREQYF. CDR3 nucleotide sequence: TGTGCCTGGACTCGGGGGGGACTAGTGCGCGAGCAGTACTTC.

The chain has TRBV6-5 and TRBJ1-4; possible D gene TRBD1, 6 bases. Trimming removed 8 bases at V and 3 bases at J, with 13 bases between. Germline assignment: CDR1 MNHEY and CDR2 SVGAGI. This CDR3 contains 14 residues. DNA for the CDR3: TGTGCCAGCTTGGCAGGGGTGTCTAATGAAAAACTGTTTTTT. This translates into CASLAGVSNEKLFF.

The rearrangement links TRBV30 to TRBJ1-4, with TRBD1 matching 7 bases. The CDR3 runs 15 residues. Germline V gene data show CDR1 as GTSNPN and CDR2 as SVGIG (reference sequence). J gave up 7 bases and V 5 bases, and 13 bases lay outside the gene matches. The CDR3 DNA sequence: TGTGCCTGGGCTCGTGGGGGGCAGGGGGGTGAAAAACTGTTTTTT. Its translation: CAWARGGQGGEKLFF.

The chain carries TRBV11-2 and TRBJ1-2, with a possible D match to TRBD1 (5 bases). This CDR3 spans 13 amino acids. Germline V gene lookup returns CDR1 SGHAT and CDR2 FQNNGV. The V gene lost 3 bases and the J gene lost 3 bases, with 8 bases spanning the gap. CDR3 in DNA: TGTGCCAGCAGCTTCAAGACAGACTATGGCTACACCTTC. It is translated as CASSFKTDYGYTF.

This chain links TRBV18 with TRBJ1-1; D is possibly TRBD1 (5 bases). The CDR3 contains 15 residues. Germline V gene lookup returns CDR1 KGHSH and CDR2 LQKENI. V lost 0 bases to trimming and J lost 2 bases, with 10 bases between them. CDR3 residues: CASSPPNGGNTEAFF. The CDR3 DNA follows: TGTGCCAGCTCACCACCGAACGGGGGAAACACTGAAGCTTTCTTT.

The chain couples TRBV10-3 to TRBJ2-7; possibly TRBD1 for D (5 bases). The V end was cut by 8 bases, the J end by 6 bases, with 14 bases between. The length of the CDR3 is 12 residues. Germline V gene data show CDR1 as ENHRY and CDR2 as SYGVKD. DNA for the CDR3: TGTGCCATCTCCCAGGGTGGCGCCGAGCAGTACTTC. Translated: CAISQGGAEQYF.

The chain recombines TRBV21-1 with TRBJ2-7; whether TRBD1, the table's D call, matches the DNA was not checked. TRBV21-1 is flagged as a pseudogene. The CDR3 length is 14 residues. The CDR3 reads CASSCRTGPYEQYF. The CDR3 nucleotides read TGTGCCAGCAGCTGCAGGACAGGACCCTACGAGCAGTACTTC.

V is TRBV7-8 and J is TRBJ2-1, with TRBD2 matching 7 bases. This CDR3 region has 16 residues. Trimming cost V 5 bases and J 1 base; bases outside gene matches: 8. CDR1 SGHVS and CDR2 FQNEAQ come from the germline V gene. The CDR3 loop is CASSPLLGGSYNEQFF. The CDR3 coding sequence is TGTGCCAGCAGCCCCCTGCTCGGGGGGTCCTACAATGAGCAGTTCTTC.

The CDR3 nucleotides are TGTGCCAGCAGTTACCACGGACAGCCGGGCGCTGAAGCTTTCTTT. Amino acids: CASSYHGQPGAEAFF. The chain couples TRBV6-5 to TRBJ1-1; D may be TRBD1 (6 bases). Per germline, CDR1 MNHEY and CDR2 SVGAGI. The CDR3 runs 15 residues. V was trimmed by 2 bases and J by 6 bases, leaving 16 bases between them.

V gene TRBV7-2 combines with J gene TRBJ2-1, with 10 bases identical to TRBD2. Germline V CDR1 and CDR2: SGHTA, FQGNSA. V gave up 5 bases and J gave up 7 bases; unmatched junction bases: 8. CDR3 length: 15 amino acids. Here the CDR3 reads CASSHQRGGRNEQFF. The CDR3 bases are TGTGCCAGCAGCCACCAGCGGGGGGGCCGGAATGAGCAGTTCTTC.

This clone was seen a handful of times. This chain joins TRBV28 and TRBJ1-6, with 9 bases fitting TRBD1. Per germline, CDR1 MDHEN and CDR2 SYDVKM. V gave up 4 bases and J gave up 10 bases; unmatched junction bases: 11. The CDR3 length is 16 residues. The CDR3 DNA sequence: TGTGCCAGCAGTTACAGGGGGCGCGGTGTCACCTCACCCCTCCACTTT. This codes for CASSYRGRGVTSPLHF.

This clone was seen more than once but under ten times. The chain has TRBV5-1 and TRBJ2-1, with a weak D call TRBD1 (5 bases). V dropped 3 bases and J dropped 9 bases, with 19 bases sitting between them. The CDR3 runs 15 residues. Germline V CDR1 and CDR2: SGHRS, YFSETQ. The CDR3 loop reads CASSSLDTKGVEQFF. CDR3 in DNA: TGCGCCAGCAGCTCCCTCGACACGAAAGGGGTTGAGCAGTTCTTC. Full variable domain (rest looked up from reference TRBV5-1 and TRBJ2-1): KAGVTQTPRYLIKTRGQQVTLSCSPISGHRSVSWYQQTPGQGLQFLFEYFSETQRNKGNFPGRFSGRQFSNSRSEMNVSTLELGDSALYLCASSSLDTKGVEQFFGPGTRLTVL.

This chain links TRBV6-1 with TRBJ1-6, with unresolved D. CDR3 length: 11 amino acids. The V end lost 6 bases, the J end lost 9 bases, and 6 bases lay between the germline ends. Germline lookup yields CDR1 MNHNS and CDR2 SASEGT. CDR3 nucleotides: TGTGCCAGCAGCCCCTCTTCACCCCTCCACTTT. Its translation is CASSPSSPLHF.

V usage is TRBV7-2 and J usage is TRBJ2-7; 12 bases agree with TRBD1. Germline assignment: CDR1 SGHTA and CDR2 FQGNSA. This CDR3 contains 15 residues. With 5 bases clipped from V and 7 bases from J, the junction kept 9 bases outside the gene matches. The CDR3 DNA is TGTGCCAGCAGCAGTCCGGGACAGGGGGCGAGGGAGCAGTACTTC. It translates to CASSSPGQGAREQYF.

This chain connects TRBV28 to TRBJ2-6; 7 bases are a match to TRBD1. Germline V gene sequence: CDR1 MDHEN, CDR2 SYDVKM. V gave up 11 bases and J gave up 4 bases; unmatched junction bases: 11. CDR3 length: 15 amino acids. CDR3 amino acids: CAAGGADSGANVLTF. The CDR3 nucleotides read TGTGCCGCAGGGGGTGCGGATTCGGGGGCCAACGTCCTGACTTTC.

The CDR3 region is CASKDRQGYEQYF. As DNA, the CDR3 is TGTGCCAGCAAAGACAGGCAGGGGTACGAGCAGTACTTC. This chain links TRBV11-1 with TRBJ2-7, with D maybe TRBD1 (6 bases). The length of the CDR3 is 13 residues. V lost 7 bases, J lost 4 bases, and 14 bases lay in between. Germline V CDR1 and CDR2: SGHAT, FQDESV (reference sequence).

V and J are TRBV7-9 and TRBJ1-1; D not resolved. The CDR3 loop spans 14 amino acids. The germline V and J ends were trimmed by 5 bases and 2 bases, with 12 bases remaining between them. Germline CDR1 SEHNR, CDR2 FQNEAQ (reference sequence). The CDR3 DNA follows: TGTGCCAGCAGCCCCGGAGGAATTAACACTGAAGCTTTCTTT. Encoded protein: CASSPGGINTEAFF.

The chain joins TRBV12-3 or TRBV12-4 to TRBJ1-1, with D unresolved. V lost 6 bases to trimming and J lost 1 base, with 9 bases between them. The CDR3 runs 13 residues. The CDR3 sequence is CASRLLPNTEAFF. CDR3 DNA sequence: TGTGCCAGCAGACTTCTCCCGAACACTGAAGCTTTCTTT.

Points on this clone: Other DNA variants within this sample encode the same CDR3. CDR3 residues: CASSLVAGGGYEQYF. The CDR3 nucleotides are TGTGCCAGCAGCTTAGTAGCGGGAGGTGGTTACGAGCAGTACTTC. The rearrangement uses TRBV7-9 and TRBJ2-7; TRBD2 matches at 10 bases. Germline V gene lookup returns CDR1 SEHNR and CDR2 FQNEAQ (reference sequence). The CDR3 is 15 amino acids. V lost 1 base and J lost 4; bases outside the gene matches: 4.

The chain's CDR3 is CASSYSRGTGGGYTF. CDR3 DNA: TGTGCCAGCAGTTACTCTCGGGGGACAGGGGGTGGCTACACCTTC. The V and J genes are TRBV6-5 and TRBJ1-2; 11 bases agree with TRBD1. CDR1 MNHEY and CDR2 SVGAGI come from the germline V gene. J was trimmed by 7 bases and V by 0 bases; bases with no gene match: 4. This CDR3 contains 15 residues.

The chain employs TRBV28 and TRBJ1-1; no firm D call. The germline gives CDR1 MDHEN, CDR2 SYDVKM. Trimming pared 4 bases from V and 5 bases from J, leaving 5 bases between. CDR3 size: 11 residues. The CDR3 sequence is CASSWRTEAFF. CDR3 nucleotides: TGTGCCAGCAGTTGGCGGACTGAAGCTTTCTTT.

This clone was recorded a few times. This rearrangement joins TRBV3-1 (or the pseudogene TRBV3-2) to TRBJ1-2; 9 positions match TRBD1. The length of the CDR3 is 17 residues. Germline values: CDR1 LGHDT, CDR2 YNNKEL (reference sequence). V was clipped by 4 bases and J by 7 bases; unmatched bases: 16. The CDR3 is CASSRFSTGTGSGGYTF. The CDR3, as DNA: TGTGCCAGCAGCCGCTTCTCGACGGGGACAGGGTCTGGTGGCTACACCTTC.

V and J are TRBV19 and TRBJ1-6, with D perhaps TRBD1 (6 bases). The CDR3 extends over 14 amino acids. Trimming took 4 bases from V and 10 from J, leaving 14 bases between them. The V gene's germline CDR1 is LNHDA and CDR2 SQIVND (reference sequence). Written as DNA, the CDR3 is TGTGCCAGTAGTAGCCTAGGGGGGGAGTCACCCCTCCACTTT. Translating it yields CASSSLGGESPLHF.

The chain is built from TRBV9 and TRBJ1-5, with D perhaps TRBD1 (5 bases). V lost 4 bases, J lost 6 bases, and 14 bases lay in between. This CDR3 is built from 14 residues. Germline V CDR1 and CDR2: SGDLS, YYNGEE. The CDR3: CASSPDMTGQPQHF. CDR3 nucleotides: TGTGCCAGCAGCCCGGACATGACGGGTCAGCCCCAGCATTTT.

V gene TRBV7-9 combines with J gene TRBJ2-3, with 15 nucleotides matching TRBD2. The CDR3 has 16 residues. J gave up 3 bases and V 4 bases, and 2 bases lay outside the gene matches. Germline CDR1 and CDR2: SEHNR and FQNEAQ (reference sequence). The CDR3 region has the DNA TGTGCCAGCAGCTCGGGACTAGCGGGGGGAACAGATACGCAGTATTTT. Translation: CASSSGLAGGTDTQYF.

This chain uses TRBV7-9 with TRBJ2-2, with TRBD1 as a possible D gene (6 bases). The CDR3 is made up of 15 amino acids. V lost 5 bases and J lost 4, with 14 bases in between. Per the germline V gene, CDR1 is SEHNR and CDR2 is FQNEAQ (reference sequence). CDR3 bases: TGTGCCAGCAGCCTCCAGGGGTCGCCCACCGGGGAGCTGTTTTTT. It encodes CASSLQGSPTGELFF.